This T cell receptor (beta chain) was identified in a study of T cells in tumors and immune-related adverse events. TCRdb keeps only in-frame clones here, not all; method: immunoSEQ multiplex PCR. Here the sample spans about 8,600 clones, 90% to 95% being singletons. The source material was lymph node tissue, sampled from a patient treated with anti-PD-1 therapy. This sequence was found in a female donor with metastatic renal cell carcinoma.

Here the CDR3 reads CSVRRTSGGAGTDTQYF. In nucleotides, the CDR3 is TGCAGCGTTCGAAGGACTAGCGGGGGGGCTGGCACAGATACGCAGTATTTT. This chain uses TRBV29-1 with TRBJ2-3; TRBD2 matches at 15 bases. The length of the CDR3 is 17 residues. CDR1 and CDR2 from the germline V gene are SQVTM and ANQGSEA. Trimming at V came to 5 bases and at J to 1 base, leaving 7 bases not matched to a gene.